The 23 T cell receptor beta chains presented below share a single source sample, sequenced in a study of shared clonotypes between healthy human individuals. This table comes from immunoSEQ multiplex PCR, and its TCRdb copy is limited to in-frame clones, with some not included. Of 450,000 to 500,000 clones in the sample, around three quarters are singletons; the top ten hold 12%. Sequencing input: PBMCs. Every receptor here comes from a woman between 40 and 55 years old in good health. Some clones in this sample may be carry-over from other donors' samples.

The chain has TRBV5-1 and TRBJ1-1; no reliable D call. The V gene lost 0 bases and the J gene lost 4 bases, with 10 bases spanning the gap. The CDR3 is made up of 14 amino acids. Germline V gives CDR1 SGHRS, CDR2 YFSETQ. The DNA of the CDR3 is TGCGCCAGCAGCTTGGGGACCCTTGGCACTGAAGCTTTCTTT. Its translation is CASSLGTLGTEAFF.

V and J are TRBV18 and TRBJ2-7, with TRBD2 matching over 9 bases. Germline trimming cut 4 bases from V and 4 bases from J; bases unmatched to any gene: 5. The germline CDR1 and CDR2 sequences are KGHSH and LQKENI. The CDR3 is made up of 14 amino acids. CDR3 sequence (DNA): TGTGCCAGCTCACTAGCGGGAGAGGGATACGAGCAGTACTTC. Translated: CASSLAGEGYEQYF.

This sequence joins TRBV2 and TRBJ2-3; D remains unclear. Germline values: CDR1 SNHLY, CDR2 FYNNEI. V was cut by 8 bases and J by 1 base, with 10 bases left in between. This CDR3 is 13 amino acids long. This CDR3 is CASRSFGTDTQYF. CDR3 sequence (DNA): TGTGCCAGCCGGAGTTTTGGCACAGATACGCAGTATTTT.

V and J are TRBV18 and TRBJ1-5; a possible D gene is TRBD1 (6 bases). Per the germline V gene, CDR1 is KGHSH and CDR2 is LQKENI. This CDR3 region has 15 residues. Trimming removed 3 bases from V and 3 bases from J, with 12 bases in between. The CDR3 protein is CASSPVDSTNQPQHF. The CDR3 DNA follows: TGTGCCAGCTCACCGGTGGACAGCACCAATCAGCCCCAGCATTTT.

The gene calls are TRBV6-5 and TRBJ2-1, with D possibly TRBD2 on 6 matching bases. This CDR3 has 14 residues. V lost 5 bases, J lost 8 bases, and 16 bases lay in between. Per the germline V gene, CDR1 is MNHEY and CDR2 is SVGAGI. The CDR3 region has the DNA TGTGCCAGCAGTGGGGTCCCCCCGGGGGATGAGCAGTTCTTC. This translates into CASSGVPPGDEQFF.

This clone was seen a few times. The chain couples TRBV2 to TRBJ2-2, with D hard to call. Trimming took off 5 bases at V and 4 bases at J, with 8 bases between the two ends. In germline, CDR1 is SNHLY, CDR2 FYNNEI. This CDR3 is built from 13 residues. The CDR3 sequence: CASSNWVTGELFF. CDR3 bases: TGTGCCAGCAGTAACTGGGTCACCGGGGAGCTGTTTTTT.

This clone was detected only a few times. The chain couples TRBV5-4 to TRBJ1-1, with D unclear. V lost 1 base to trimming and J lost 6 bases, with 13 bases between them. The CDR3 covers 14 residues. CDR1 is SGHNT and CDR2 is YYREEE in the germline V gene (reference sequence). The CDR3 is CASSLQREGAEAFF. The CDR3 region has the DNA TGTGCCAGCAGCTTGCAAAGGGAAGGCGCTGAAGCTTTCTTT. Full variable domain (missing parts from reference TRBV5-4 and TRBJ1-1): ETGVTQSPTHLIKTRGQQVTLRCSSQSGHNTVSWYQQALGQGPQFIFQYYREEENGRGNFPPRFSGLQFPNYSSELNVNALELDDSALYLCASSLQREGAEAFFGQGTRLTVV.

The V and J genes are TRBV7-2 and TRBJ2-5; TRBD2 might be the D (6 bases). This CDR3 is built from 14 residues. CDR1 SGHTA and CDR2 FQGNSA come from the germline V gene. V was trimmed by 3 bases and J by 1 base, leaving 9 bases between them. This chain's CDR3 is CASSFLATQETQYF. The CDR3 DNA is TGTGCCAGCAGCTTTCTAGCGACCCAAGAGACCCAGTACTTC.

The V and J genes are TRBV25-1 and TRBJ2-6, with 11 bases fitting TRBD1. V lost 11 bases to trimming and J lost 2 bases; unmatched junction nucleotides: 11. Germline lookup yields CDR1 MGHDK and CDR2 SYGVNS. The CDR3 is made up of 17 amino acids. This CDR3 is CACQRTGGDPGANVLTF. The DNA of the CDR3 is TGTGCCTGCCAAAGGACAGGGGGCGATCCTGGGGCCAACGTCCTGACTTTC. Variable domain in full (rest from reference TRBV25-1 and TRBJ2-6): EADIYQTPRYLVIGTGKKITLECSQTMGHDKMYWYQQDPGMELHLIHYSYGVNSTEKGDLSSESTVSRIRTEHFPLTLESARPSHTSQYLCACQRTGGDPGANVLTFGAGSRLTVL.

The CDR3 reads CATTRTAYEQYF. The DNA for the CDR3 is TGTGCCACCACGCGGACAGCTTACGAGCAGTACTTC. The chain has TRBV28 and TRBJ2-7, with D possibly TRBD1 on 6 matching bases. Trimming removed 10 bases from V and 4 bases from J, with 14 bases in between. The CDR3 is 12 residues long. In germline, CDR1 is MDHEN, CDR2 SYDVKM.

V gene TRBV15 combines with J gene TRBJ1-3, with D possibly being TRBD1 (6 bases). CDR3 length: 16 amino acids. In germline, CDR1 is LNHNV, CDR2 YYDKDF (reference sequence). Trimming removed 0 bases at V and 0 bases at J, with 9 bases between. CDR3 nucleotide sequence: TGTGCCACCAGCAGAGATCGGGGGGCCTCTGGAAACACCATATATTTT. It is translated as CATSRDRGASGNTIYF.

This chain joins TRBV28 and TRBJ2-2, with 8 bases identical to TRBD1. V trimming: 6 bases; J trimming: 3 bases; junction bases outside the gene matches: 9. The V gene's germline CDR1 is MDHEN and CDR2 SYDVKM. This CDR3 comprises 16 residues. The CDR3: CASRQDRAGDTGELFF. CDR3 DNA sequence: TGTGCCAGCAGACAGGACAGGGCCGGGGACACCGGGGAGCTGTTTTTT.

This clone was recorded only once. The rearrangement joins TRBV5-1 to TRBJ2-5; 9 bases align to TRBD2. Unmatched junction bases numbered 7, after V lost 0 bases and J lost 1 base. The CDR3 is 17 residues long. Germline V gene lookup returns CDR1 SGHRS and CDR2 YFSETQ. The CDR3 is CASSLGGGRAPQETQYF. The CDR3 nucleotides read TGCGCCAGCAGCTTGGGGGGCGGGAGGGCGCCCCAAGAGACCCAGTACTTC.

This clone occurred a few times. This sequence joins TRBV28 and TRBJ1-2; no firm D call. Trimming pared 4 bases from V and 2 bases from J, leaving 8 bases between. CDR1 and CDR2 (germline): MDHEN, SYDVKM. The CDR3 loop spans 13 amino acids. The DNA of the CDR3 is TGTGCCAGCAGTTCCGGAATCAACTATGGCTACACCTTC. Amino acids: CASSSGINYGYTF.

This chain links TRBV7-6 with TRBJ2-3; 7 bases match TRBD2. The V segment lost 1 base and the J segment 0 bases; nucleotides outside the gene matches: 7. This CDR3 has 17 amino acids. The germline V gene has CDR1 SGHVS and CDR2 FNYEAQ. The CDR3 reads CASSLVKGGRSTDTQYF. The CDR3 DNA sequence: TGTGCCAGCAGCTTAGTAAAGGGCGGGAGAAGCACAGATACGCAGTATTTT.

The table lists this clone with a few counts. The V gene is TRBV2, the J gene TRBJ2-1; no firm D call. Germline loops: CDR1 SNHLY, CDR2 FYNNEI. Between the trimmed V and J ends, which lost 6 bases and 8 bases, there was a span of 11 bases. This CDR3 is 12 amino acids long. The CDR3 spells CASRPISYEQFF. The CDR3 nucleotides are TGTGCCAGCAGGCCAATCAGCTATGAGCAGTTCTTC.

The rearrangement uses TRBV18 and TRBJ1-3; 8 bases align to TRBD1. V gave up 2 bases and J gave up 0 bases; unmatched junction bases: 3. Per germline, CDR1 KGHSH and CDR2 LQKENI. CDR3 length: 16 residues. The CDR3: CASSPTGGISGNTIYF. CDR3 DNA: TGTGCCAGCTCACCAACAGGGGGAATCTCTGGAAACACCATATATTTT.

In this sample, this clone turned up a few times. V usage is TRBV6-5 and J usage is TRBJ1-2; TRBD1 agrees at 10 bases. CDR3 length equals 16 residues. The ends lost 4 bases at V and 0 bases at J; junction bases unmatched: 5. Germline V gives CDR1 MNHEY, CDR2 SVGAGI. CDR3 sequence (DNA): TGTGCCAGCAGTTCGGGACAGGGGCCGGCTAACTATGGCTACACCTTC. Translation: CASSSGQGPANYGYTF.

CDR3 residues: CASSLVREVDEQFF. The CDR3, as DNA: TGTGCCAGCAGCTTAGTCAGGGAAGTGGATGAGCAGTTCTTC. V usage is TRBV7-9 and J usage is TRBJ2-1, with a weak D call TRBD1 (5 bases). The CDR3 covers 14 residues. Trimming took off 1 base at V and 8 bases at J, with 12 bases between the two ends. Germline V gene sequence: CDR1 SEHNR, CDR2 FQNEAQ (reference sequence).

Comment on this clone: Compared with germline, one end of the junction differs, possibly owing to a read error. The V and J genes are TRBV7-7 and TRBJ2-2; 10 nucleotides align to TRBD1. Per the germline V gene, CDR1 is SSHAT and CDR2 is FNYEAQ (reference sequence). The CDR3 is made up of 16 amino acids. CDR3 nucleotides: TGTGCTAGCAGCTCGGGACAGGGGCTGAACACCGGGGAGCTGTTTTTT. Its translation is CASSSGQGLNTGELFF. The whole variable domain, filled in from reference TRBV7-7 and TRBJ2-2, reads GAGVSQSPRYKVTKRGQDVTLRCDPISSHATLYWYQQALGQGPEFLTYFNYEAQPDKSGLPSDRFSAERPEGSISTLTIQRTEQRDSAMYRCASSSGQGLNTGELFFGEGSRLTVL.

For this clone: Other DNA sequences in the sample encode the same CDR3. The chain recombines TRBV7-3 with TRBJ2-1; 13 nucleotides align to TRBD2. There are 15 residues in the CDR3. The germline CDR1 and CDR2 sequences are SGHTA and FQGTGA. V shed 5 bases, J shed 5 bases, and the junction held 3 bases outside the gene matches. The CDR3 loop reads CASSRGLAGNNEQFF. DNA for the CDR3: TGTGCCAGCAGCCGGGGACTAGCGGGGAACAATGAGCAGTTCTTC. Drawing the rest from reference TRBV7-3 and TRBJ2-1, the complete variable domain is GAGVSQTPSNKVTEKGKYVELRCDPISGHTALYWYRQSLGQGPEFLIYFQGTGAADDSGLPNDRFFAVRPEGSVSTLKIQRTERGDSAVYLCASSRGLAGNNEQFFGPGTRLTVL.

The rearrangement links TRBV29-1 to TRBJ1-2, with 8 bases identical to TRBD1. The CDR3 totals 13 residues. The germline gives CDR1 SQVTM, CDR2 ANQGSEA. Trimming removed 3 bases from V and 8 bases from J; junction bases left unmatched: 8. This CDR3 is CSVDVRGLGGYTF. The DNA of the CDR3 is TGCAGCGTTGATGTCAGGGGGCTTGGAGGCTACACCTTC.

The chain is built from TRBV7-9 and TRBJ2-5; D is ambiguous. The CDR3 extends over 14 amino acids. V lost 2 bases and J lost 1, with 8 bases in between. CDR1 and CDR2 (germline): SEHNR, FQNEAQ (reference sequence). CDR3 sequence: CASSLRWGQETQYF. CDR3 DNA: TGTGCCAGCAGCTTAAGGTGGGGCCAAGAGACCCAGTACTTC.